These T cell receptor beta chains were read from a single sample in a study of blood T cells in healthy people across ages. TCRdb used MiXCR to reprocess the 5' RACE reads, holding one entry per CDR3 protein. Of under 1 million distinct CDR3 sequences in the sample, under 55% were seen once. Input material: blood. The receptor source for this set is a man in his sixties in good health. Both conserved end residues are part of each CDR3. A D gene is named only where the DNA matches it firmly. Clone size is given for some rows only: seen once, a few or many times, or a class if the clone is expanded.

j_gene	abundance	v_gene	d_gene	CDR3aa	CDR3nt
TRBJ2-3	NA	TRBV24-1	NA	CATSDPTGPTGDTQYF	TGTGCCACCAGTGATCCTACGGGCCCAACAGGGGATACGCAGTATTTT
TRBJ1-2	NA	TRBV2	TRBD1	CASSEHDRAYGYTF	TGTGCCAGCAGTGAACACGACAGGGCCTATGGCTACACCTTC
TRBJ2-1	NA	TRBV24-1	NA	CATSDPNPPPLNEQFF	TGTGCCACCAGTGATCCCAACCCTCCTCCCCTCAATGAGCAGTTCTTC
TRBJ1-2	NA	TRBV6-2/TRBV6-3	NA	CASSYSGAARYGYTF	TGTGCCAGCAGTTACTCTGGGGCGGCGCGGTATGGCTACACCTTC
TRBJ2-7	once	TRBV7-9	TRBD2	CASSLALAGVTYEQYF	TGTGCCAGCAGCTTAGCATTAGCGGGGGTAACCTACGAGCAGTACTTC
TRBJ2-5	few	TRBV20-1	NA	CSADRTPPIFRRRQETQYF	TGCAGCGCAGACAGGACCCCACCGATATTTCGACGGCGTCAAGAGACCCAGTACTTC
TRBJ1-3	few	TRBV6-1	NA	CASSAGRPSSGNTIYF	TGTGCCAGCAGTGCGGGACGGCCGAGCTCTGGAAACACCATATATTTT
TRBJ1-3	NA	TRBV4-3	TRBD1	CASSQGGTGRSGNTIYF	TGCGCCAGCAGCCAAGGCGGGACAGGCCGCTCTGGAAACACCATATATTTT
TRBJ1-2	NA	TRBV15	TRBD1	CATSTVDRVNGYTF	TGTGCCACCAGCACGGTCGACAGGGTCAATGGCTACACCTTC
TRBJ2-1	few	TRBV10-3	TRBD2	CAISEAGGDDEQFF	TGTGCCATCAGTGAGGCCGGGGGGGACGATGAGCAGTTCTTC
TRBJ2-1	few	TRBV4-1	TRBD1	CASSHEGQGDEQFF	TGCGCCAGCAGCCACGAAGGACAGGGGGATGAGCAGTTCTTC
TRBJ2-7	many	TRBV4-3	TRBD1	CASSPWTGDYEQYF	TGCGCCAGCAGCCCTTGGACAGGAGACTACGAGCAGTACTTC
TRBJ1-1	NA	TRBV7-9	NA	CASSFGDTRHEAFF	TGTGCCAGCAGCTTCGGGGACACCCGTCATGAAGCTTTCTTT
TRBJ1-6	NA	TRBV9	NA	CASSGIGENSPLHF	TGTGCCAGCAGCGGGATAGGAGAGAATTCACCCCTCCACTTT
TRBJ2-3	NA	TRBV6-2/TRBV6-3	NA	CVSSPLRGTTTDTQYF	TGTGTCAGCAGCCCTCTGAGGGGAACCACCACAGATACGCAGTATTTT
TRBJ2-5	many	TRBV5-1	NA	CASSSGQFQETQYF	TGCGCCAGCAGCTCGGGACAATTCCAAGAGACCCAGTACTTC
TRBJ1-6	NA	TRBV21-1	NA	CASSKQPGSSYNSPLHF	TGTGCCAGCAGCAAACAGCCAGGGAGCTCCTATAATTCACCCCTCCACTTT
TRBJ2-7	NA	TRBV7-2	TRBD2	CASSFLAGGANEQYF	TGTGCCAGCAGCTTCCTAGCGGGGGGGGCTAATGAGCAGTACTTC
TRBJ2-5	NA	TRBV20-1	NA	CSAHLPLSLETQYF	TGCAGTGCTCACCTACCCCTGTCATTGGAGACCCAGTACTTC
TRBJ1-5	NA	TRBV6-6	NA	CASRDSYSNQPQHF	TGTGCCAGCAGGGACAGTTACAGCAATCAGCCCCAGCATTTT
TRBJ2-5	few	TRBV7-2	NA	CASSQAGKETQYF	TGTGCCAGCAGCCAGGCCGGAAAAGAGACCCAGTACTTC
TRBJ2-7	NA	TRBV4-3	NA	CASSQGSNGYEQYF	TGCGCCAGCAGCCAAGGGAGTAACGGGTACGAGCAGTACTTC
TRBJ1-2	few	TRBV7-9	NA	CASIVPGISYGYTF	TGTGCCAGCATCGTTCCGGGGATTTCCTATGGCTACACCTTC
TRBJ2-7	NA	TRBV10-3	NA	CAISERKGLNLRIYEQYF	TGTGCCATCAGTGAGCGGAAGGGGTTAAATCTACGGATTTACGAGCAGTACTTC
TRBJ2-1	NA	TRBV29-1	NA	CSVEVLHGHEQFF	TGCAGCGTTGAGGTCCTTCACGGCCATGAGCAGTTCTTC
TRBJ2-1	NA	TRBV20-1	NA	CSALQGFNNEQFF	TGCAGTGCCCTACAGGGTTTTAACAATGAGCAGTTCTTC
TRBJ2-2	NA	TRBV4-3	NA	CASSQGQVWNGELFF	TGCGCCAGCAGCCAAGGACAGGTTTGGAACGGGGAGCTGTTTTTT
TRBJ1-6	NA	TRBV7-2	NA	CASSSINTNRAKSPLHF	TGTGCCAGCAGCTCAATAAACACAAACAGGGCCAAGTCACCCCTCCACTTT
TRBJ2-5	few	TRBV3-1	TRBD2	CASSTPWRGEQETQYF	TGTGCCAGCAGCACCCCCTGGCGGGGGGAACAAGAGACCCAGTACTTC
TRBJ2-3	few	TRBV5-1	TRBD2	CASSLEGLAADTQYF	TGCGCCAGCAGCTTGGAGGGACTAGCCGCAGATACGCAGTATTTT
TRBJ2-5	NA	TRBV9	NA	CASSVTVEQGSQETQYF	TGTGCCAGCAGCGTAACCGTTGAACAGGGATCGCAAGAGACCCAGTACTTC
TRBJ2-5	NA	TRBV11-2	NA	CASSPGPVREQYF	TGTGCCAGCAGCCCGGGACCTGTGAGGGAGCAGTACTTC
TRBJ2-1	NA	TRBV2	NA	CASSEAGSYNEQFF	TGTGCCAGCAGTGAAGCTGGTAGCTACAATGAGCAGTTCTTC
TRBJ2-3	NA	TRBV7-3	NA	CASSPNSASESDTQYF	TGTGCCAGCAGCCCAAACTCGGCTAGCGAATCTGATACGCAGTATTTT
TRBJ2-1	few	TRBV20-1	TRBD2	CSAREMAGGSSSYNEQFF	TGCAGTGCTAGAGAGATGGCGGGGGGGTCTAGCTCCTACAATGAGCAGTTCTTC
TRBJ2-1	NA	TRBV7-3	NA	CASSLTPGAGDEQFF	TGTGCCAGCAGCTTAACGCCGGGGGCCGGCGATGAGCAGTTCTTC
TRBJ2-7	many	TRBV12-3/TRBV12-4	NA	CASSSRSYEQYF	TGTGCCAGCAGTTCTCGTTCCTACGAGCAGTACTTC
TRBJ2-7	NA	TRBV10-3	TRBD1	CATAPGTGPYEQYF	TGTGCCACCGCCCCCGGGACAGGCCCCTACGAGCAGTACTTC
TRBJ2-3	NA	TRBV28	NA	CASSSWTDTQYF	TGTGCCAGCTCCTCGTGGACAGATACGCAGTATTTT
TRBJ2-7	NA	TRBV3-1	TRBD1	CASGIGQGANEQYF	TGTGCCAGCGGCATCGGACAGGGGGCAAATGAGCAGTACTTC
TRBJ1-2	NA	TRBV6-2/TRBV6-3	NA	CASSDVAHYGYTF	TGTGCCAGCAGTGACGTTGCACACTATGGCTACACCTTC
TRBJ2-7	NA	TRBV20-1	TRBD1	CSARTGAEQYF	TGCAGTGCTAGGACAGGGGCCGAGCAGTACTTC
TRBJ1-5	NA	TRBV5-5	NA	CVSSLGGNYNQPRHF	TGTGTCAGCAGCTTGGGTGGAAACTACAATCAGCCCCGGCATTTT
TRBJ1-2	few	TRBV5-1	NA	CASSLEGQARGYTF	TGCGCCAGCAGCTTGGAAGGTCAGGCCCGTGGCTACACCTTC
TRBJ2-5	NA	TRBV15	NA	CATSRERGDGQYF	TGTGCCACCAGCAGAGAGAGGGGAGACGGGCAGTACTTC
TRBJ2-7	NA	TRBV7-2	TRBD1	CASSQYNRGDRYNEQYF	TGTGCCAGCAGCCAATATAACAGGGGAGACCGCTACAATGAGCAGTACTTC
TRBJ2-5	NA	TRBV15	NA	CATSRDLELVGETQYF	TGTGCCACCAGCAGAGATCTGGAGCTAGTCGGCGAGACCCAGTACTTC
TRBJ2-5	NA	TRBV20-1	NA	CSARDSRGVEETQYF	TGCAGTGCTAGGGACTCAAGGGGGGTAGAAGAGACCCAGTACTTC